Below are 29 T cell receptor beta chains sequenced from a single sample in a study of blood T cell repertoires in COVID-19. Method: immunoSEQ multiplex PCR; TCRdb's copy keeps in-frame clones and lacks some. The repertoire consists of 65,000 to 95,000 clones, with roughly three quarters occurring once and the leading ten covering 36%. Specimen: peripheral blood. The receptors originated from a man in his 60s with COVID-19, enrolled during active disease.

The chain is built from TRBV15 and TRBJ2-5; D may be TRBD2 (6 bases). The CDR3 has 16 residues. The V gene's germline CDR1 is LNHNV and CDR2 YYDKDF (reference sequence). V lost 1 base and J 1 base, leaving 13 bases between the germline ends. For the CDR3, the DNA is TGTGCCACCAGCAGAGGGGAGGTACAGCCCCAAGAGACCCAGTACTTC. It encodes CATSRGEVQPQETQYF.

The CDR3 coding sequence is TGTGCAAGTCGCTTATATGGGGGCGCGGCCGGGGAGCTGTTTTTT. Protein sequence: CASRLYGGAAGELFF. The chain recombines TRBV12-2 with TRBJ2-2; the tabulated D call, TRBD1, remains unverified against the DNA. TRBV12-2 is designated a pseudogene. The CDR3 runs 15 residues.

This clone showed up just once. The chain carries TRBV16 and TRBJ2-5; the D is unclear. The CDR3 extends over 14 amino acids. CDR1 and CDR2 (germline): KGHSY, FQNENV. Deletions cut 0 bases from V and 2 bases from J, with 7 bases between. The DNA for the CDR3 is TGTGCCAGCAGCCAATCTCAAATTCAAGAGACCCAGTACTTC. Translation: CASSQSQIQETQYF. Supplemented by reference TRBV16 and TRBJ2-5, the full variable domain reads GEEVAQTPKHLVRGEGQKAKLYCAPIKGHSYVFWYQQVLKNEFKFLISFQNENVFDETGMPKERFSAKCLPNSPCSLEIQATKLEDSAVYFCASSQSQIQETQYFGPGTRLLVL.

The chain links TRBV2 to TRBJ1-2; TRBD1 aligns across 7 bases. In germline, CDR1 is SNHLY, CDR2 FYNNEI. V trimming: 8 bases; J trimming: 8 bases; junction bases outside the gene matches: 8. The CDR3 sequence is 12 residues long. DNA for the CDR3: TGTGCCAGCTCCAACAGGGGACGAGGCTACACCTTC. Translation: CASSNRGRGYTF.

This clone occurred once. The genes are TRBV5-4 and TRBJ1-4, with a possible D match to TRBD1 (6 bases). CDR3 length: 15 residues. The germline V and J ends were trimmed by 3 bases and 5 bases, with 14 bases remaining between them. Germline V CDR1 and CDR2: SGHNT, YYREEE (reference sequence). The CDR3 coding sequence is TGTGCCAGCAGCTCGTGGGGGGGCGCGAATGAAAAACTGTTTTTT. This translates into CASSSWGGANEKLFF.

The chain joins TRBV15 to TRBJ1-4; TRBD1 matches 7 bases. The V and J ends lost 6 bases and 8 bases, in that order; junction bases with no gene match: 6. The CDR3 runs to 13 residues. Per germline, CDR1 LNHNV and CDR2 YYDKDF (reference sequence). The CDR3 protein is CATRTGIGEKLFF. CDR3 bases: TGTGCCACCAGGACAGGGATAGGGGAAAAACTGTTTTTT.

This chain joins TRBV28 and TRBJ1-1, with no clear D. The CDR3 runs 12 residues. V was shortened by 6 bases and J by 1 base, with 6 bases between the two germline ends. Germline CDR1 MDHEN, CDR2 SYDVKM. The CDR3 spells CASRQENTEAFF. CDR3 nucleotides: TGTGCCAGCAGGCAGGAGAACACTGAAGCTTTCTTT.

V is TRBV5-1 and J is TRBJ2-5, with 7 bases fitting TRBD2. Per the germline V gene, CDR1 is SGHRS and CDR2 is YFSETQ. V shed 4 bases and J 1 base; nucleotides not matched to a gene: 7. The CDR3 runs 15 residues. The CDR3 DNA reads TGCGCCAGCAGCCTAGTCGGGAGGTTCCAAGAGACCCAGTACTTC. This translates into CASSLVGRFQETQYF.

This clone has a handful of counts. This chain joins TRBV5-6 and TRBJ2-5; TRBD1 aligns across 7 bases. The CDR3 spans 14 residues. The V segment lost 4 bases and the J segment 3 bases; nucleotides outside the gene matches: 6. From germline, CDR1 is SGHDT and CDR2 YYEEEE. CDR3 coding DNA: TGTGCCAGCAGCCAACAGGGGACCAAAGAGACCCAGTACTTC. It specifies CASSQQGTKETQYF.

The gene calls are TRBV6-6 and TRBJ2-7; 11 bases map to TRBD1. The V gene end was trimmed by 6 bases and the J gene end by 3 bases; junction bases not matched to a gene: 4. The CDR3 contains 14 residues. CDR1 and CDR2 (germline): MNHNY, SVGAGI (reference sequence). The CDR3, as DNA: TGTGCCAGCAGGTGGGGACAGGGGGACTACGAGCAGTACTTC. It specifies CASRWGQGDYEQYF.

J is TRBJ2-7 and V is TRBV5-1; 8 bases match TRBD1. Germline V gives CDR1 SGHRS, CDR2 YFSETQ. The CDR3 is 14 residues long. V lost 4 bases, J lost 4 bases, and 7 bases stayed unmatched. CDR3 coding DNA: TGCGCCAGCAGCCCTGGGACAGGCGAATACGAGCAGTACTTC. The encoded protein is CASSPGTGEYEQYF.

This clone was detected only once. This sequence joins TRBV19 and TRBJ1-5, with TRBD1 matching over 7 bases. The CDR3 consists of 14 residues. The V gene's germline CDR1 is LNHDA and CDR2 SQIVND (reference sequence). V was pared by 6 bases and J by 0 bases, with 2 bases of the junction left unmatched. In DNA form, the CDR3 reads TGTGCCAGTAGAGGACAGGTTAGCAATCAGCCCCAGCATTTT. This codes for CASRGQVSNQPQHF.

The rearrangement links TRBV19 to TRBJ1-1; D is unresolved. Trimming shortened V by 6 bases and J by 6 bases, and 17 bases separated the two germline ends. This CDR3 spans 14 amino acids. CDR1 and CDR2 from the germline V gene are LNHDA and SQIVND (reference sequence). As DNA, the CDR3 is TGTGCCAGTAGCTCGGGTCCTTCCGCCGCTGAAGCTTTCTTT. As protein: CASSSGPSAAEAFF. The whole variable domain, remainder taken from reference TRBV19 and TRBJ1-1, is DGGITQSPKYLFRKEGQNVTLSCEQNLNHDAMYWYRQDPGQGLRLIYYSQIVNDFQKGDIAEGYSVSREKKESFPLTVTSAQKNPTAFYLCASSSGPSAAEAFFGQGTRLTVV.

V is TRBV5-1 and J is TRBJ1-1; D remains ambiguous. Germline V gene lookup returns CDR1 SGHRS and CDR2 YFSETQ. V was cut by 5 bases and J by 1 base, with 15 bases left in between. The CDR3 sequence is 15 residues long. The CDR3: CASRDSGSANTEAFF. CDR3 DNA: TGCGCCAGCAGGGACTCGGGGTCAGCGAACACTGAAGCTTTCTTT.

This chain joins TRBV9 and TRBJ2-1, with D possibly being TRBD2 (6 bases). Germline lookup yields CDR1 SGDLS and CDR2 YYNGEE. V was pared by 1 base and J by 4 bases, with 12 bases between. The CDR3 has 15 amino acids. This CDR3 reads CASSVTGDGYNEQFF. CDR3 nucleotides: TGTGCCAGCAGCGTAACGGGGGACGGTTACAATGAGCAGTTCTTC.

The genes are TRBV6-2 or TRBV6-3 and TRBJ2-3; D is perhaps TRBD2 (6 bases). With 3 bases removed from V and 8 bases from J, the gap between germline ends came to 15 bases. Germline CDR1 is MNHEY and CDR2 is SVGEGT. This CDR3 spans 14 amino acids. The CDR3 sequence: CASSYDSGSGTQYF. The CDR3 nucleotides are TGTGCCAGCAGTTATGATAGCGGCTCCGGTACGCAGTATTTT.

The chain carries TRBV10-2 and TRBJ2-1; D perhaps matches TRBD1 (6 bases). The CDR3 loop spans 15 amino acids. The V end was cut by 6 bases, the J end by 7 bases, with 19 bases between. Germline CDR1 WSHSY, CDR2 SAAADI. CDR3 in DNA: TGCGCCAGCAGAACCGGGACAAATTCTGGGAATGAGCAGTTCTTC. It codes for CASRTGTNSGNEQFF.

The sample holds a few counts of this clone. This sequence joins TRBV7-9 and TRBJ1-6; D gene unclear. This CDR3 region has 12 residues. Germline V lookup: CDR1 SEHNR, CDR2 FQNEAQ (reference sequence). Trimming stripped 5 bases from V and 16 bases from J, with 15 bases between. Here the CDR3 DNA reads TGTGCCAGCAGCCTGGTGGGAGAGGGTCTCCACTTT. Translating gives CASSLVGEGLHF. Full variable domain (missing parts from reference TRBV7-9 and TRBJ1-6): DTGVSQNPRHKITKRGQNVTFRCDPISEHNRLYWYRQTLGQGPEFLTYFQNEAQLEKSRLLSDRFSAERPKGSFSTLEIQRTEQGDSAMYLCASSLVGEGLHFGNGTRLTVT.

This chain uses TRBV24-1 with TRBJ2-1; TRBD1 aligns across 8 bases. V shed 3 bases and J 4 bases; nucleotides not matched to a gene: 4. The germline V gene encodes CDR1 KGHDR and CDR2 SFDVKD. The CDR3 has 15 amino acids. In DNA form, the CDR3 reads TGTGCCACCAGTGATGGCAGGGGGCCTTACAATGAGCAGTTCTTC. Translation gives CATSDGRGPYNEQFF.

This chain uses TRBV19 with TRBJ1-5, with D perhaps TRBD1 (5 bases). V lost 6 bases to trimming and J lost 8 bases, with 11 bases between them. The CDR3 is 12 amino acids. CDR1 and CDR2 (germline): LNHDA, SQIVND (reference sequence). CDR3 protein: CASRTGEKPQHF. CDR3 DNA sequence: TGTGCCAGTAGGACGGGGGAAAAGCCCCAGCATTTT.

This chain links TRBV19 with TRBJ1-6, with 10 bases fitting TRBD1. Germline V gene lookup returns CDR1 LNHDA and CDR2 SQIVND (reference sequence). The ends lost 3 bases at V and 9 bases at J; junction bases unmatched: 11. This CDR3 has 17 amino acids. This CDR3 reads CASSILRTGGNFSPLHF. The CDR3 DNA reads TGTGCCAGTAGTATCCTCAGGACAGGGGGAAATTTTTCACCCCTCCACTTT.

The chain recombines TRBV7-9 with TRBJ2-2; 8 positions match TRBD2. Germline CDR1 SEHNR, CDR2 FQNEAQ (reference sequence). The V gene end was trimmed by 5 bases and the J gene end by 5 bases; junction bases not matched to a gene: 10. This CDR3 region has 16 residues. The CDR3 sequence: CASSPRREGKTGELFF. CDR3 bases: TGTGCCAGCAGCCCACGACGGGAGGGTAAGACCGGGGAGCTGTTTTTT.

V is TRBV4-3 and J is TRBJ2-1; 8 nucleotides match TRBD2. J lost 6 bases, V lost 0 bases, and 10 bases had no gene match. Germline CDR1 LGHNA, CDR2 YSLEER. The length of the CDR3 is 17 residues. CDR3 nucleotides: TGCGCCAGCAGCCAAGATATAGCGGGATACCCTGGCAATGAGCAGTTCTTC. As protein: CASSQDIAGYPGNEQFF.

V usage is TRBV30 and J usage is TRBJ2-1; 9 nucleotides agree with TRBD2. The CDR3 is 19 residues long. Looked up from germline, CDR1 is GTSNPN and CDR2 is SVGIG (reference sequence). J gave up 0 bases and V 0 bases, and 12 bases lay outside the gene matches. CDR3 in DNA: TGTGCCTGGAGTGTACGAAGCGGGGGGTTCTGGAGCTCCTACAATGAGCAGTTCTTC. As protein: CAWSVRSGGFWSSYNEQFF. The full variable domain, rest sourced from reference TRBV30 and TRBJ2-1, is SQTIHQWPATLVQPVGSPLSLECTVEGTSNPNLYWYRQAAGRGLQLLFYSVGIGQISSEVPQNLSASRPQDRQFILSSKKLLLSDSGFYLCAWSVRSGGFWSSYNEQFFGPGTRLTVL.

J is TRBJ2-1 and V is TRBV20-1, with unresolved D. The germline V gene encodes CDR1 DFQATT and CDR2 SNEGSKA (reference sequence). The V end was cut by 3 bases, the J end by 5 bases, with 8 bases between. This CDR3 is 12 amino acids long. The CDR3 DNA follows: TGCAGTGCTAGTGGAGAAGACAATGAGCAGTTCTTC. It encodes CSASGEDNEQFF.

This rearrangement joins TRBV11-3 to TRBJ2-1, with 7 bases lining up with TRBD2. This CDR3 has 15 amino acids. Unmatched junction bases numbered 7, after V lost 1 base and J lost 7 bases. Germline CDR1 reads SGHNT; CDR2 reads YENEEA. The CDR3: CASSLGSGGGNEQFF. CDR3 DNA: TGTGCCAGCAGCTTAGGGTCCGGCGGGGGAAATGAGCAGTTCTTC.

The genes are TRBV7-6 and TRBJ2-2, with D perhaps matching TRBD1 (6 bases). This CDR3 is built from 13 residues. Trimming took 5 bases from V and 7 from J, leaving 11 bases between them. In germline, CDR1 is SGHVS, CDR2 FNYEAQ. This CDR3 reads CASSKGHLGELFF. CDR3 bases: TGTGCCAGCAGCAAGGGACACCTCGGGGAGCTGTTTTTT.

For the CDR3, the DNA is TGTGCCATCCTAGCGGGGGGGAACACCGGGGAGCTGTTTTTT. This translates into CAILAGGNTGELFF. This chain uses TRBV2 with TRBJ2-2; 11 bases line up with TRBD2. The CDR3 is 14 amino acids. CDR1 and CDR2 (germline): SNHLY, FYNNEI. The V gene end was trimmed by 10 bases and the J gene end by 1 base; junction bases not matched to a gene: 2.

The chain links TRBV5-6 to TRBJ1-4, with TRBD1 matching 9 bases. This CDR3 is 16 amino acids long. J gave up 7 bases and V 1 base, and 8 bases lay outside the gene matches. From germline, CDR1 is SGHDT and CDR2 YYEEEE. DNA of the CDR3: TGTGCCAGCAGCTTGCCTGAGGGGACAGGGAGTGAAAAACTGTTTTTT. Amino acid sequence: CASSLPEGTGSEKLFF.